This is a list of T cell receptor beta chains from one sample in a study of tumor-infiltrating lymphocytes in primary liver carcinoma. TCRdb redid the calling of the multiplex PCR reads with MiXCR, one entry per CDR3 protein. The table has approximately 300,000 distinct CDR3 sequences, more than 55% seen once. Source material: peripheral blood. The origin of the receptors is a man aged 40-49 years with primary liver carcinoma and hepatitis B virus infection. CDR3s include the opening cysteine and the closing phenylalanine or tryptophan. Each record gives: D gene, J gene, clone size, V gene, CDR3 protein, CDR3 DNA. A D gene is named only where the DNA matches it firmly. Clone size is not always given. Where it is, it says once, few, many or a class for expanded clones.

-,TRBJ1-5,many,TRBV6-2/TRBV6-3,CASSLRVASNQPQHF,TGTGCCAGCAGCCTCAGGGTTGCGAGCAATCAGCCCCAGCATTTT
TRBD1,TRBJ1-2,few,TRBV5-4,CASSPGTGQNYGYTF,TGTGCCAGCAGCCCCGGGACAGGCCAGAACTATGGCTACACCTTC
TRBD2,TRBJ2-1,-,TRBV30,CAWSGIGTSYNEQFF,TGTGCCTGGAGTGGAATCGGGACTAGCTATAATGAGCAGTTCTTC
TRBD2,TRBJ2-1,-,TRBV25-1,CASNVVAGNEQFF,TGTGCCAGCAATGTGGTAGCGGGAAATGAGCAGTTCTTC
-,TRBJ2-7,few,TRBV6-6,CATQIGAGEQYF,TGTGCCACCCAGATAGGGGCAGGCGAGCAGTACTTC
TRBD2,TRBJ2-5,-,TRBV14,CASSVHSGSYLETQYF,TGTGCCAGCAGCGTACATAGCGGGAGTTATCTTGAGACCCAGTACTTC
-,TRBJ2-5,-,TRBV5-1,CARSLLAGGETQYF,TGCGCCAGAAGCTTGTTGGCAGGGGGGGAGACCCAGTACTTC
-,TRBJ2-7,many,TRBV4-2,CASSQEQGDFYEQYF,TGTGCCAGCAGCCAAGAGCAGGGGGACTTCTACGAGCAGTACTTC
-,TRBJ2-4,-,TRBV29-1,CSVIHRLGIQYF,TGCAGCGTAATTCACAGGCTGGGCATTCAGTACTTC
TRBD2,TRBJ2-7,-,TRBV5-1,CASSPGTSSSYEQYF,TGCGCCAGCAGCCCTGGGACTAGCAGTTCCTACGAGCAGTACTTC
TRBD2,TRBJ2-7,-,TRBV5-1,CTSSLAGRADEQYF,TGCACCAGCAGCTTGGCGGGGAGGGCGGACGAGCAGTACTTC
-,TRBJ2-5,-,TRBV10-3,CAISGGTQQETQYF,TGTGCCATCAGTGGCGGGACGCAGCAAGAGACCCAGTACTTC
TRBD2,TRBJ2-7,-,TRBV7-7,CASSPSGRGHEQYF,TGTGCTAGCAGCCCTAGCGGGAGGGGACACGAGCAGTACTTC
-,TRBJ1-1,-,TRBV10-3,CAISPSPGTRAFEAFF,TGTGCCATCAGTCCCTCCCCCGGGACAAGGGCCTTTGAAGCTTTCTTT
-,TRBJ2-6,-,TRBV28,CASSSYSGTSGANVLTF,TGTGCCAGCAGTTCTTATTCGGGGACCTCTGGGGCCAACGTCCTGACTTTC
-,TRBJ1-2,-,TRBV6-1,CASSGSGRWGYTF,TGTGCCAGCAGTGGTTCCGGGAGGTGGGGCTACACCTTC
TRBD2,TRBJ2-1,-,TRBV4-3,CASSQTVNLSGKDEQSF,TGCGCCAGCAGCCAAACGGTTAATCTTAGCGGGAAAGATGAGCAGTCCTTC
-,TRBJ2-3,few,TRBV11-3,CASSFGGNTDMQYF,TGTGCCAGTAGCTTTGGCGGGAACACAGATATGCAGTATTTT
TRBD1,TRBJ1-1,once,TRBV4-2,CASRRRGDCTEAFF,TGTGCCAGCAGGCGCAGGGGGGATTGCACTGAAGCTTTCTTT
TRBD2,TRBJ2-1,many,TRBV10-2,CASSESRLAGNEQFF,TGCGCCAGCAGTGAGTCGAGACTAGCCGGCAATGAGCAGTTCTTC
TRBD2,TRBJ2-5,-,TRBV11-2,CASNPGLAGDETQYF,TGTGCCAGCAACCCAGGACTGGCGGGAGATGAGACCCAGTACTTC
-,TRBJ2-7,many,TRBV5-6,CASSFGPEGYEQYF,TGTGCCAGCAGCTTCGGACCCGAGGGGTACGAGCAGTACTTC
TRBD2,TRBJ2-7,-,TRBV12-3/TRBV12-4,CASSFGAGGGYEEYF,TGTGCCAGCAGTTTCGGAGCGGGAGGGGGCTACGAGGAGTACTTC
-,TRBJ1-4,-,TRBV20-1,CSPGRLFF,TGCAGTCCCGGAAGACTGTTTTTT
TRBD1,TRBJ2-7,many,TRBV7-8,CASSSYDRGPYEQYF,TGTGCCAGCAGCTCTTATGACAGGGGGCCCTACGAGCAGTACTTC
-,TRBJ2-7,-,TRBV5-5,CASSPRLASFYEQYF,TGTGCCAGCAGCCCCCGTCTGGCTAGCTTCTACGAGCAATACTTC
-,TRBJ2-2,once,TRBV10-3,CAIEGGPTDAGELLF,TGTGCCATCGAAGGAGGTCCCACGGACGCCGGGGAGCTGCTTTTT
-,TRBJ1-5,-,TRBV11-3,CASSLDLGVSQPQLF,TGTGCCAGCAGCTTGGATCTGGGGGTGTCTCAGCCCCAGCTTTTT
-,TRBJ2-7,-,TRBV5-1,CTSRRLGREQGEQYF,TGCACCAGCAGGCGACTAGGCAGGGAACAAGGCGAGCAGTACTTC
-,TRBJ2-5,many,TRBV11-2,CASSEAGEETQYF,TGTGCCAGCAGCGAGGCGGGCGAAGAGACCCAGTACTTC
-,TRBJ1-1,few,TRBV5-1,CASSLTPDTEAFF,TGCGCCAGCAGTCTGACACCAGACACTGAAGCTTTCTTT
TRBD1,TRBJ1-4,-,TRBV29-1,CSVAMEQGTNEKLFF,TGCAGCGTAGCGATGGAACAGGGGACAAATGAAAAACTGTTTTTT
-,TRBJ2-2,many,TRBV10-3,CAISELGELFF,TGTGCCATCAGTGAACTCGGGGAGCTGTTTTTT
-,TRBJ2-1,many,TRBV29-1,CSVERGPFEQFF,TGCAGCGTTGAGAGAGGGCCGTTTGAGCAGTTCTTC
-,TRBJ2-1,-,TRBV6-2/TRBV6-3,CASSYSNTNNEQFF,TGTGCCAGCAGTTACTCGAACACCAACAATGAACAGTTCTTC
-,TRBJ2-6,many,TRBV5-4,CASSLGTPRTHSGANVLTF,TGTGCCAGCAGCTTGGGTACTCCTAGGACCCACTCTGGGGCCAACGTCCTGACTTTC
TRBD2,TRBJ2-1,many,TRBV24-1,CATSDPSGSSYNEQFF,TGTGCCACCAGTGATCCTAGCGGGAGCTCCTACAATGAGCAGTTCTTC
TRBD2,TRBJ2-1,-,TRBV5-1,CTSSSGTSGSNEQFF,TGCACCAGCAGCTCCGGGACTAGCGGGAGCAATGAGCAGTTCTTC
-,TRBJ2-2,-,TRBV11-2,CASSLGSMNAGELFF,TGTGCCAGCAGCTTAGGCTCGATGAACGCCGGGGAGCTGTTTTTT
-,TRBJ1-1,once,TRBV11-1,CASSTKAEGTEAFF,TGTGCCAGCAGCACAAAAGCTGAGGGTACTGAAGCTTTCTTT
-,TRBJ1-5,few,TRBV18,CASSQDENQPQHF,TGTGCCAGCTCACAAGACGAGAATCAGCCCCAGCATTTT
-,TRBJ1-1,many,TRBV29-1,CSGVVNTEAFF,TGCAGTGGGGTTGTGAACACTGAAGCTTTCTTT
TRBD2,TRBJ2-3,-,TRBV7-8,CASGLGASGTGDTQYF,TGTGCCAGCGGCTTAGGGGCTAGCGGGACGGGAGATACGCAGTATTTT
-,TRBJ2-2,-,TRBV5-1,CASGRRRSNGELFF,TGCGCCAGCGGCCGGAGGAGGAGTAACGGGGAGCTGTTTTTT